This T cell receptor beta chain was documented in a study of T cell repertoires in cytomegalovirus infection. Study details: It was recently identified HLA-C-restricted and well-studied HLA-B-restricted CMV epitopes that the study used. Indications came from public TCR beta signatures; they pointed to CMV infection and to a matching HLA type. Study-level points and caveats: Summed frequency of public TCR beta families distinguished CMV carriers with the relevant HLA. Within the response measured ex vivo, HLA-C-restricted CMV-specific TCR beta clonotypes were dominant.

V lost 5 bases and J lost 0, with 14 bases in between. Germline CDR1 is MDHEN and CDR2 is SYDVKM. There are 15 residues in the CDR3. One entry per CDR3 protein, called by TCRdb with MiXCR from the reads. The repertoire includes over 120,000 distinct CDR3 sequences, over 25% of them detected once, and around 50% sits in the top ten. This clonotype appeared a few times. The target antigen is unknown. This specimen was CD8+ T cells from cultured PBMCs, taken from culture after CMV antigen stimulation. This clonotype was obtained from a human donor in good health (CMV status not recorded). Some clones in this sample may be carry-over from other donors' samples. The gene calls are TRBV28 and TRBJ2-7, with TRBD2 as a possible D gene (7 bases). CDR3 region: CASSTHGGPSYEQYF. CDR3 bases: TGTGCCAGCAGTACCCACGGGGGGCCCTCCTACGAGCAGTACTTC.